Here is one T cell receptor beta chain with its context. The target antigen is unknown. One entry per CDR3 protein results from TCRdb running MiXCR on the reads. The table shows under 130,000 distinct CDR3 sequences, with under 50% occurring only once. The data are from a study of T cell repertoires in cytomegalovirus infection. The germline V gene encodes CDR1 SNHLY and CDR2 FYNNEI. CDR3 length: 13 amino acids. V was pared by 1 base and J by 0 bases, with 3 bases between. The chain is built from TRBV2 and TRBJ1-1; D not resolved. Source: CD8+ T cells from cultured PBMCs, taken from culture after CMV antigen stimulation. The clonotype originates from a human donor in good health (CMV status not recorded). Some clones in this sample may be carry-over from other donors' samples. The CDR3 here is CASSEDMNTEAFF. The CDR3 nucleotides read TGTGCCAGCAGTGAAGACATGAACACTGAAGCTTTCTTT. Using reference TRBV2 and TRBJ1-1 for the parts outside the CDR3, the full variable domain is EPEVTQTPSHQVTQMGQEVILRCVPISNHLYFYWYRQILGQKVEFLVSFYNNEISEKSEIFDDQFSVERPDGSNFTLKIRSTKLEDSAMYFCASSEDMNTEAFFGQGTRLTVV.